The entry below describes one T cell receptor (beta chain). Sequential positive selection took CD4 T cells first, then CD8 T cells. The sample comes from a study of naive and memory T cell subsets. The CDR3 runs to 15 residues. Germline-derived CDR1 and CDR2 are SNHLY and FYNNEI. The V gene lost 8 bases and the J gene lost 2 bases, with 17 bases spanning the gap. Both TRBC1 and TRBC2 were covered by a beta constant-region primer of two equimolar oligonucleotides. One entry per CDR3 protein results from TCRdb running MiXCR on the UMI-ligation and nested PCR reads. The table records 84,000 or so distinct CDR3 sequences, 7% to 8% of them present only once.

The chain joins TRBV2 to TRBJ2-3, with a possible D match to TRBD2 (6 bases). Sequencing input: central memory CD4+ T cells from blood. The TCR sequence derives from a human donor in good health. Here the CDR3 reads CASSATGTYTDTQYF. Here the CDR3 DNA reads TGTGCCAGCTCCGCAACCGGGACTTACACAGATACGCAGTATTTT.